A single sample gave rise to the 27 T cell receptor beta chains below, sequenced in a study of breast tumors, draining lymph nodes, adjacent tissues. Axillary draining lymph nodes of breast cancer patients supplied the node samples. Each CDR3 protein gets one entry after TCRdb re-called the multiplex PCR reads with MiXCR. Of approximately 280,000 distinct CDR3 sequences listed, 30% to 35% are singletons. Sequences were obtained from axillary lymph node tissue. These receptors came from a female donor with breast cancer. Some clones in this sample may be carry-over from other donors' samples.

This clonotype was seen a few times. J is TRBJ1-3 and V is TRBV28; a possible D gene is TRBD1 (5 bases). Germline V lookup: CDR1 MDHEN, CDR2 SYDVKM. With 3 bases removed from V and 3 bases from J, the gap between germline ends came to 15 bases. The CDR3 runs 16 residues. CDR3 region: CASSFRLGRYGNTIYF. CDR3 coding DNA: TGTGCCAGCAGTTTCCGCCTGGGGCGCTATGGAAACACCATATATTTT.

Remarks on this clonotype: A much larger clone is a single base away; this may be a read error. Since the CDR3 does not end with the conserved phenylalanine or tryptophan, this likely comes from a read error. The J gene is TRBJ1-5, the V gene TRBV6-6, with D maybe TRBD1 (6 bases). This CDR3 spans 14 amino acids. Per germline, CDR1 MNHNY and CDR2 SVGAGI (reference sequence). With 0 bases removed from V and 7 bases from J, the gap between germline ends came to 10 bases. Written as DNA, the CDR3 is TGTGCCAGCAGTTACTCAGGGGGTAACCAGCCCCAGCATTCT. This translates into CASSYSGGNQPQHS.

This clonotype was seen a single time. A clone one base away is much larger, so this may be a read error. V gene TRBV11-3 combines with J gene TRBJ2-7, with 9 positions matching TRBD2. There are 14 residues in the CDR3. From germline, CDR1 is SGHNT and CDR2 YENEEA. CDR3 sequence (DNA): TGTGCCAGCAGCCGACTAGCGGTTTCCTACGGGCAGTACTTC. Protein product: CASSRLAVSYGQYF.

Turning to this clonotype: It may be a read error: a sequence one base away is much more abundant. J is TRBJ2-1 and V is TRBV12-3 or TRBV12-4, with 7 bases that match TRBD2. This CDR3 is 14 amino acids long. The junction had 7 bases not matched to a gene; V was cut back by 3 bases and J by 8 bases. CDR3 residues: CASSFDDSGDEQFF. The DNA of the CDR3 is TGTGCCAGCAGTTTCGACGACAGCGGGGATGAGCAGTTCTTC.

This clonotype was counted many times. The chain has TRBV27 and TRBJ1-6; 10 nucleotides match TRBD1. The ends lost 7 bases at V and 0 bases at J; junction bases unmatched: 9. The CDR3 has 18 residues. Germline V gene sequence: CDR1 MNHEY, CDR2 SMNVEV (reference sequence). CDR3 sequence (DNA): TGTGCCAGCAAGTACGACAGGGGGCGCGACTCCTATAATTCACCCCTCCACTTT. Translated, it gives CASKYDRGRDSYNSPLHF.

The genes are TRBV28 and TRBJ1-2; 9 bases are a match to TRBD1. The germline CDR1 and CDR2 sequences are MDHEN and SYDVKM. V lost 6 bases and J lost 6; bases outside the gene matches: 5. This CDR3 has 13 amino acids. The CDR3: CASSQNRGHGYTF. CDR3 in DNA: TGTGCCAGCAGCCAAAACAGGGGGCATGGCTACACCTTC.

For this clonotype: Given a much more abundant clone one base away, this may be a read error. J is TRBJ2-1 and V is TRBV7-9; D might be TRBD1 (6 bases). The CDR3 is 16 amino acids. Trimming stripped 3 bases from V and 2 bases from J, with 14 bases between. Germline V gene data show CDR1 as SEHNR and CDR2 as FQNEAQ (reference sequence). The CDR3 nucleotides are TGTGCCAGCAGCTTCGGGACAAATCCCCCCTACAATGAGCAGTTCTTC. This translates into CASSFGTNPPYNEQFF.

V and J are TRBV20-1 and TRBJ2-1; 9 bases align to TRBD2. The CDR3 runs to 15 residues. Germline loops: CDR1 DFQATT, CDR2 SNEGSKA (reference sequence). V lost 1 base, J lost 6 bases, and 7 bases stayed unmatched. The CDR3 nucleotides are TGCAGTGCTAGAGCCGGGACTAGCAGGCGCAATGAGCAGTTCTTC. It specifies CSARAGTSRRNEQFF.

This clonotype has a count of ten or more. The CDR3 loop is CASSILRDRTDTQYF. The DNA for the CDR3 is TGTGCCAGTAGTATTCTGCGGGACCGCACAGATACGCAGTATTTT. This sequence joins TRBV19 and TRBJ2-3; D perhaps matches TRBD2 (6 bases). The CDR3 totals 15 residues. Trimming removed 3 bases at V and 1 base at J, with 11 bases between. Per the germline V gene, CDR1 is LNHDA and CDR2 is SQIVND (reference sequence).

This clonotype was counted a few times. A read error may explain this, as a much larger clone is one base away. CDR3 DNA: TGTGCTAGCAGCGAGGACAGGGGAAGCACCATATATTTT. This sequence encodes CASSEDRGSTIYF. The rearrangement uses TRBV7-7 and TRBJ1-3, with TRBD1 identical over 9 bases. Looked up from germline, CDR1 is SSHAT and CDR2 is FNYEAQ (reference sequence). This CDR3 region has 13 residues.

As regards this clonotype: Without the conserved terminal phenylalanine or tryptophan, this CDR3 likely stems from a read error. The chain is built from TRBV15 and TRBJ2-5; a possible D gene is TRBD2 (6 bases). Germline V gene sequence: CDR1 LNHNV, CDR2 YYDKDF (reference sequence). The CDR3 length is 17 residues. Trimming took off 0 bases at V and 5 bases at J, with 19 bases between the two ends. In nucleotides, the CDR3 is TGTGCCACCAGCAGAGATCCTTTAAGAGGGACTGGGGAGACCCAGTACCTC. This translates into CATSRDPLRGTGETQYL.

The chain recombines TRBV20-1 with TRBJ1-3; D unresolved. The germline V and J ends were trimmed by 5 bases and 1 base, with 12 bases remaining between them. The CDR3 is 14 residues long. Germline V lookup: CDR1 DFQATT, CDR2 SNEGSKA (reference sequence). Written as DNA, the CDR3 is TGCAGTGCTCAAACCGGGAAATCTGGAAACACCATATATTTT. Protein sequence: CSAQTGKSGNTIYF.

Remarks on this clonotype: It may be a read error: a sequence one base away is much more abundant. J is TRBJ2-7 and V is TRBV19; D remains unclear. The CDR3 loop spans 13 amino acids. CDR1 is LNHDA, CDR2 SQIVND, per germline (reference sequence). The CDR3 nucleotides are TGTGCCAGTAGTATCTACCACTCTTACGAGCAGCACTTC. Encoded protein: CASSIYHSYEQHF.

There are many counts of this clonotype. The J gene is TRBJ2-7, the V gene TRBV10-2, with TRBD2 matching over 8 bases. The CDR3 is 18 amino acids. Germline V CDR1 and CDR2: WSHSY, SAAADI. The V and J ends lost 0 bases and 5 bases, in that order; junction bases with no gene match: 15. The CDR3 loop reads CASSESGIMAGGLNEQYF. The DNA of the CDR3 is TGCGCCAGCAGTGAGTCAGGGATTATGGCGGGAGGATTGAACGAGCAGTACTTC.

Note on this clonotype: At one boundary the junction diverges from the germline segment, which might be a read error. The V gene is TRBV5-1, the J gene TRBJ2-1, with D tentatively TRBD2 (5 bases). Germline V lookup: CDR1 SGHRS, CDR2 YFSETQ. The CDR3 covers 13 residues. The CDR3 coding sequence is TGCGCCAGCAGCTTGGGGCGGGCCAATGACCAGTTCTTC. Translated, it gives CASSLGRANDQFF.

The chain links TRBV12-3 or TRBV12-4 to TRBJ2-3; the D is unclear. This CDR3 contains 16 residues. Between the trimmed V and J ends, which lost 7 bases and 11 bases, there was a span of 28 bases. The DNA for the CDR3 is TGTGCCAGCACCCCTCGAGCAGACAAGGGATACAATGAGCAGTATTTT. Translation: CASTPRADKGYNEQYF.

Regarding this clonotype: This clone may be a read error of a much larger clone one base away. The V call is TRBV20-1, the J call TRBJ2-4; 7 nucleotides agree with TRBD1. The CDR3 consists of 13 residues. The V gene's germline CDR1 is DFQATT and CDR2 SNEGSKA (reference sequence). Germline trimming cut 3 bases from V and 12 bases from J; bases unmatched to any gene: 11. Here the CDR3 DNA reads TGCAGTGCTAGCCCCGACAGGGCTTACACTCAGTACTTC. It yields the protein CSASPDRAYTQYF.

This clonotype showed up just a few times. The chain joins TRBV30 to TRBJ2-4; D might be TRBD1 or TRBD2, each matching 5 bases. Per germline, CDR1 GTSNPN and CDR2 SVGIG (reference sequence). This CDR3 is 13 amino acids long. V dropped 5 bases and J dropped 0 bases, with 8 bases sitting between them. In DNA, the CDR3 is TGTGCCTGGGGGGACGGAGCCAAAAACATTCAGTACTTC. It translates to CAWGDGAKNIQYF. The full variable domain, in which reference TRBV30 and TRBJ2-4 provide the parts outside the CDR3, is SQTIHQWPATLVQPVGSPLSLECTVEGTSNPNLYWYRQAAGRGLQLLFYSVGIGQISSEVPQNLSASRPQDRQFILSSKKLLLSDSGFYLCAWGDGAKNIQYFGAGTRLSVL.

This chain's CDR3 is CASSVEPGELFF. CDR3 in DNA: TGTGCCAGCAGTGTTGAACCCGGGGAGCTGTTTTTT. V gene TRBV2 combines with J gene TRBJ2-2, with D uncertain. Trimming removed 4 bases at V and 6 bases at J, with 6 bases between. CDR3 size: 12 residues. In germline, CDR1 is SNHLY, CDR2 FYNNEI.

About this clonotype itself: A much larger clone sits a single nucleotide away, making a read error possible. V is TRBV5-1 and J is TRBJ2-5, with D unclear. Germline values: CDR1 SGHRS, CDR2 YFSETQ. The CDR3 length is 12 residues. The CDR3 loop reads CASSPSLETHYF. CDR3 DNA sequence: TGCGCCAGCAGCCCAAGCCTAGAGACCCACTACTTC.

This clonotype was counted many times. The chain joins TRBV4-2 to TRBJ2-1; D perhaps matches TRBD2 (6 bases). The CDR3 is made up of 16 amino acids. Germline lookup yields CDR1 LGHNA and CDR2 YNFKEQ. V gave up 1 base and J gave up 5 bases, with 15 bases separating them. CDR3 region: CASSQAGSQRDNEQFF. The DNA of the CDR3 is TGTGCCAGCAGCCAAGCGGGGTCTCAGCGGGACAATGAGCAGTTCTTC.

Points on this clonotype: The missing conserved phenylalanine or tryptophan at the end of this CDR3 makes a read error likely. The chain joins TRBV6-5 to TRBJ1-1; 8 nucleotides align to TRBD1. The CDR3 is made up of 18 amino acids. The germline V gene has CDR1 MNHEY and CDR2 SVGAGI. With V trimmed by 7 bases and J by 1 base, 17 bases remained unmatched. The CDR3 sequence is CASKNYRTGSGENTEAFL. The CDR3 bases are TGTGCCAGCAAAAACTACCGGACAGGGAGCGGGGAGAACACTGAAGCTTTCTTG.

This chain connects TRBV19 to TRBJ1-1, with TRBD1 matching 7 bases. The V gene end was trimmed by 3 bases and the J gene end by 8 bases; junction bases not matched to a gene: 6. Germline assignment: CDR1 LNHDA and CDR2 SQIVND (reference sequence). The CDR3 runs 13 residues. CDR3 protein: CASSIPGGVEAFF. The CDR3 nucleotides read TGTGCCAGTAGTATCCCAGGGGGGGTAGAAGCTTTCTTT. Looking up the rest from reference TRBV19 and TRBJ1-1 gives the full variable domain: DGGITQSPKYLFRKEGQNVTLSCEQNLNHDAMYWYRQDPGQGLRLIYYSQIVNDFQKGDIAEGYSVSREKKESFPLTVTSAQKNPTAFYLCASSIPGGVEAFFGQGTRLTVV.

The V gene is TRBV19, the J gene TRBJ1-5; 9 bases map to TRBD1. Looked up from germline, CDR1 is LNHDA and CDR2 is SQIVND (reference sequence). The ends lost 3 bases at V and 14 bases at J; junction bases unmatched: 11. This CDR3 has 14 amino acids. CDR3 amino acids: CASSIGDRDPYEHF. The CDR3 bases are TGTGCCAGTAGTATTGGGGACAGGGATCCCTACGAGCATTTT.

This clonotype came up a few times. A much larger clonotype is one base distant, so this may be a read error. This likely comes from a read error, as the CDR3 has no conserved phenylalanine or tryptophan at its end. The chain links TRBV19 to TRBJ2-7, with 14 bases identical to TRBD2. This CDR3 spans 16 amino acids. V dropped 5 bases and J dropped 6; count of bases not matched to a gene: 9. The germline CDR1 and CDR2 sequences are LNHDA and SQIVND (reference sequence). DNA of the CDR3: TGTGCCAGTAGTCGGGGGACTAGCGGGAGTGATGGCGAGCAGTACTCC. Translation gives CASSRGTSGSDGEQYS.

The J gene is TRBJ2-1, the V gene TRBV12-3 or TRBV12-4; 9 bases map to TRBD2. The CDR3 loop spans 16 amino acids. The ends lost 3 bases at V and 5 bases at J; junction bases unmatched: 8. The CDR3 reads CASSFTIAGGHNEQFF. The DNA of the CDR3 is TGTGCCAGCAGTTTCACTATCGCGGGAGGGCACAATGAGCAGTTCTTC.

This clonotype was observed many times. The gene calls are TRBV12-5 and TRBJ2-5; weak D call: TRBD2 (5 bases). This CDR3 is 12 amino acids long. CDR1 is LGHNT and CDR2 is FRNRAP in the germline V gene. Between the trimmed V and J ends, which lost 7 bases and 7 bases, there was a span of 13 bases. The CDR3 DNA sequence: TGTGCTAGTGCCGGAGACCGGGGGACCCAGTACTTC. Amino acid sequence: CASAGDRGTQYF.